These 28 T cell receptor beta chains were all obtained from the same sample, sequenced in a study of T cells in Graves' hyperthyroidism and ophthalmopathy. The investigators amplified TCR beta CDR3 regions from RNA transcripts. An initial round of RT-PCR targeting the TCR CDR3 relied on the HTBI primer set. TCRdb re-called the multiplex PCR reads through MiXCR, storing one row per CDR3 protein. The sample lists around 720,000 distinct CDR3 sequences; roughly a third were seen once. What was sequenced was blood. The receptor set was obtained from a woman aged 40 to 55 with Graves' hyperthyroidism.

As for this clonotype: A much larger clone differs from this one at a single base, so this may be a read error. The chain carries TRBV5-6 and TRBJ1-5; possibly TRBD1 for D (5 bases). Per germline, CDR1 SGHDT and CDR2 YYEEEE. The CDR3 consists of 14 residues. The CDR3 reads CASSFSEGHQLQHF. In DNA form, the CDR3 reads TGTGCCAGCAGCTTCTCTGAGGGGCATCAGCTCCAGCATTTT.

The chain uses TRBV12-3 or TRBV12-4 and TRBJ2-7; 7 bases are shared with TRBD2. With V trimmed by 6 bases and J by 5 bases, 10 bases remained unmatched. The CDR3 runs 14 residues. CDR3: CASSREALMDEQYF. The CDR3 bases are TGTGCCAGCAGCCGGGAGGCCCTTATGGACGAGCAGTACTTC.

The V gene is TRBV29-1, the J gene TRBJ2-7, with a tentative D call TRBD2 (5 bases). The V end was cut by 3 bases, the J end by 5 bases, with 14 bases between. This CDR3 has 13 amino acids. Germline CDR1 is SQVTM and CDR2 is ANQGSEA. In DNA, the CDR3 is TGCAGCGTTGACGACGGGGTAAGGGACGAGCAGTACTTC. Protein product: CSVDDGVRDEQYF.

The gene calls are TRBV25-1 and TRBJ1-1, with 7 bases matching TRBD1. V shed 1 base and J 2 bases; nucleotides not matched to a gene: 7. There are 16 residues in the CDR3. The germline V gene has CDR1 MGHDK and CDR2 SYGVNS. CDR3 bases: TGTGCCAGCAGTGAATTCACAGGGGTGTTCAACACTGAAGCTTTCTTT. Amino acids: CASSEFTGVFNTEAFF. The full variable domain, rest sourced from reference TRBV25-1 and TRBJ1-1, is EADIYQTPRYLVIGTGKKITLECSQTMGHDKMYWYQQDPGMELHLIHYSYGVNSTEKGDLSSESTVSRIRTEHFPLTLESARPSHTSQYLCASSEFTGVFNTEAFFGQGTRLTVV.

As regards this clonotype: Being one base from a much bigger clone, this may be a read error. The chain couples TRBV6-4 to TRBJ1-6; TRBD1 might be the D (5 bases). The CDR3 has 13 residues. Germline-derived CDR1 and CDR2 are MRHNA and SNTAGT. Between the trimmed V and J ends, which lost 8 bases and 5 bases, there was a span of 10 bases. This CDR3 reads CASRDVNNSPLHF. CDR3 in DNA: TGTGCCAGCCGGGACGTAAATAATTCACCCCTCCACTTT.

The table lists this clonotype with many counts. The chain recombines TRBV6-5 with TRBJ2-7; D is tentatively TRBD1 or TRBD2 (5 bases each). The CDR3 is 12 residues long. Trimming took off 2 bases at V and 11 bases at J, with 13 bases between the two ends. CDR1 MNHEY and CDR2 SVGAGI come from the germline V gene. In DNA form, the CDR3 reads TGTGCCAGCAGTTACGCTACGGGGCACGAGTACTTC. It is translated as CASSYATGHEYF.

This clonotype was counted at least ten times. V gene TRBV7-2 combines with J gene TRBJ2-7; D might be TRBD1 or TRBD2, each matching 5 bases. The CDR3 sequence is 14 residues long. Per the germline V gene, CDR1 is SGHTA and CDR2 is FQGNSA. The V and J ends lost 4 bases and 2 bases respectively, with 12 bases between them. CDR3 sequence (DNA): TGTGCCAGCAGCTACCCCGGGGCGGCCTACGAGCAGTACTTC. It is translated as CASSYPGAAYEQYF.

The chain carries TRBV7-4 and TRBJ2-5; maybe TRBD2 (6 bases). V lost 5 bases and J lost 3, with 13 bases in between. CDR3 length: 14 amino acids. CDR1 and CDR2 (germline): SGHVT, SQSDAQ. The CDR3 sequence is CASSGSSGEETQYF. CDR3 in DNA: TGTGCCAGCAGCGGGAGTAGCGGTGAAGAGACCCAGTACTTC.

CDR3 loop: CASSSLARGPYEQYF. CDR3 DNA sequence: TGTGCCAGCAGCAGCTTAGCCCGGGGCCCCTACGAGCAGTACTTC. The chain couples TRBV7-8 to TRBJ2-7; tentatively, D is TRBD1 or TRBD2 (5 bases each). Trimming left V 5 bases short and J 2 bases short, with 16 bases between. The CDR3 runs 15 residues. Per germline, CDR1 SGHVS and CDR2 FQNEAQ.

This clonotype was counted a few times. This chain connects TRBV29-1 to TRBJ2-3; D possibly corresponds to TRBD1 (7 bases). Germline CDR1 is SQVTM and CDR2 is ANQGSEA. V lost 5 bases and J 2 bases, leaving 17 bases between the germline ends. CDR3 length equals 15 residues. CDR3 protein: CSVIGGTDYTDTQYF. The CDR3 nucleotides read TGCAGCGTTATCGGCGGGACAGACTACACAGATACGCAGTATTTT.

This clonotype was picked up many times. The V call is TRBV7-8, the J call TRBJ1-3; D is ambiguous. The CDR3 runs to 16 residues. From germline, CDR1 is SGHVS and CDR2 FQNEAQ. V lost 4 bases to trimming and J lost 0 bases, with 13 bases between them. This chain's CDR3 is CASSWSTRSSGNTIYF. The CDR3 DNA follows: TGTGCCAGCAGCTGGTCGACACGCAGCTCTGGAAACACCATATATTTT.

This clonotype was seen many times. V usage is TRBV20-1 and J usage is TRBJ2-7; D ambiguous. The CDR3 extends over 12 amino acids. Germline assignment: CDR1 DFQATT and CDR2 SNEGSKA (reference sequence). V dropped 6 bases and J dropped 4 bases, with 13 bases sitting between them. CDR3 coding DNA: TGCAGTGCCGTATTGGACGGTTACGAGCAGTACTTC. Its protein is CSAVLDGYEQYF.

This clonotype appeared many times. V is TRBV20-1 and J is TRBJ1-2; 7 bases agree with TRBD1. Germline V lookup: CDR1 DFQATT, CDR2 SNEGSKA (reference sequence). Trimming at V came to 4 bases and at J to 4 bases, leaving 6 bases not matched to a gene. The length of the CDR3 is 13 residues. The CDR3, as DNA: TGCAGTGCTACCACAGGGGAGGGCTATGGCTACACCTTC. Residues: CSATTGEGYGYTF.

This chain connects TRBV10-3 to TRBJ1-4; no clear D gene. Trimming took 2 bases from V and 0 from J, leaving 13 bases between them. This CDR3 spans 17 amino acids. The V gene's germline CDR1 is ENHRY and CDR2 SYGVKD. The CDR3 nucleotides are TGTGCCATCAGTGAGAGGGCGGATCCCGCAACTAATGAAAAACTGTTTTTT. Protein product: CAISERADPATNEKLFF.

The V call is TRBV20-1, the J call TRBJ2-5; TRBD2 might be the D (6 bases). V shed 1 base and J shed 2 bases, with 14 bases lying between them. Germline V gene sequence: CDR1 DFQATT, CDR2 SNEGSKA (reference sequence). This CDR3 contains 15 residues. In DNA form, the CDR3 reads TGCAGTGCTAGAGGAGCCCGGGACTCGCAAGAGACCCAGTACTTC. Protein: CSARGARDSQETQYF.

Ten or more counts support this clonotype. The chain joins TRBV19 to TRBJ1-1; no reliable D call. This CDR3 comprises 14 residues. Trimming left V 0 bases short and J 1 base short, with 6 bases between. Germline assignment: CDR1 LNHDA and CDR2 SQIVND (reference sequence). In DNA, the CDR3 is TGTGCCAGTAGTATAGATCCGGGGAACACTGAAGCTTTCTTT. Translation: CASSIDPGNTEAFF.

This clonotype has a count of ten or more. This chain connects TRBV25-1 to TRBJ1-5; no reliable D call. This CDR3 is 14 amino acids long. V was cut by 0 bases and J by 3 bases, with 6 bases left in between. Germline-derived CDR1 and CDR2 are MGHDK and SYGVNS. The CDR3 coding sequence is TGTGCCAGCAGTGAATATAAGTTCAATCAGCCCCAGCATTTT. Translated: CASSEYKFNQPQHF.

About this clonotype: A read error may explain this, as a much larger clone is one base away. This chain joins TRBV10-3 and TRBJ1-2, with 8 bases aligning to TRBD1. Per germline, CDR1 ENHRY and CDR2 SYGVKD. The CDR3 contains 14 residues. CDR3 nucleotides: TGTGCCATCACTAAGGGACAGGATGGAGGTGGCCACACCTTC. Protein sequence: CAITKGQDGGGHTF.

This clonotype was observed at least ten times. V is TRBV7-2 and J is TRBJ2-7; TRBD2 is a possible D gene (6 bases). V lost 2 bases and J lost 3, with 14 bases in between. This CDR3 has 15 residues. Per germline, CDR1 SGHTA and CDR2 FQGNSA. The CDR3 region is CASSLRLASNYEQYF. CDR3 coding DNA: TGTGCCAGCAGCTTACGGCTAGCGTCGAACTACGAGCAGTACTTC.

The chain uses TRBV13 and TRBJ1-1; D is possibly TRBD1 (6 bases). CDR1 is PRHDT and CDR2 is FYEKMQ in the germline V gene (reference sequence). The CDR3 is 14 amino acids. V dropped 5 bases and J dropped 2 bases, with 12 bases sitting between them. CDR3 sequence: CASSPGTYNTEAFF. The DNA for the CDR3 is TGTGCCAGCAGCCCAGGGACATACAACACTGAAGCTTTCTTT.

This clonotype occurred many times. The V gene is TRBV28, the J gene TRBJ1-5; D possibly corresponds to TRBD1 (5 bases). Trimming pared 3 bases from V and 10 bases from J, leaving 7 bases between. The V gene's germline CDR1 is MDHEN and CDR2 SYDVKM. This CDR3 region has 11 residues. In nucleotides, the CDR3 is TGTGCCAGCAGTTTTCGGGGCCCCCAGCATTTT. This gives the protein CASSFRGPQHF.

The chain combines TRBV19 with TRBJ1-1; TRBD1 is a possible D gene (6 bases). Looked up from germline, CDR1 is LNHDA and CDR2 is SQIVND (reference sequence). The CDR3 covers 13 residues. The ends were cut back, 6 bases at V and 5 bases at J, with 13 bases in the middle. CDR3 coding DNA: TGTGCCAGTAGGAGGCGAGGGGGAACTGAAGCTTTCTTT. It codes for CASRRRGGTEAFF.

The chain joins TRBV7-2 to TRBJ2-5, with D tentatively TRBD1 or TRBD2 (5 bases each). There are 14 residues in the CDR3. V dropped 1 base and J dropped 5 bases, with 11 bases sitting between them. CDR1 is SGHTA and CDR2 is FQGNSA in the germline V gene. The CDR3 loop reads CASSLGGFSETQYF. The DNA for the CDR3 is TGTGCCAGCAGCTTAGGGGGGTTTTCGGAGACCCAGTACTTC. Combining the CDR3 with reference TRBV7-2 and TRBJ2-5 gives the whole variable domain GAGVSQSPSNKVTEKGKDVELRCDPISGHTALYWYRQSLGQGLEFLIYFQGNSAPDKSGLPSDRFSAERTGGSVSTLTIQRTQQEDSAVYLCASSLGGFSETQYFGPGTRLLVL.

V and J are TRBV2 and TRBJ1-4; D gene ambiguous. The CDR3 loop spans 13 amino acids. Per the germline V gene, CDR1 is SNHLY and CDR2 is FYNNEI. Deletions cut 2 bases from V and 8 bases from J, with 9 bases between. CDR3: CASSEWGGEKLFF. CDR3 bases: TGTGCCAGCAGTGAATGGGGAGGGGAAAAACTGTTTTTT.

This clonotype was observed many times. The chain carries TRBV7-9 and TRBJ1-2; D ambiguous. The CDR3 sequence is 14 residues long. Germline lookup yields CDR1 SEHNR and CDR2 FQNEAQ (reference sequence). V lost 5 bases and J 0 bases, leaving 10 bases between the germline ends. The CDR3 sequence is CASSPSNANYGYTF. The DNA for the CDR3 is TGTGCCAGCAGCCCTTCAAATGCTAACTATGGCTACACCTTC.

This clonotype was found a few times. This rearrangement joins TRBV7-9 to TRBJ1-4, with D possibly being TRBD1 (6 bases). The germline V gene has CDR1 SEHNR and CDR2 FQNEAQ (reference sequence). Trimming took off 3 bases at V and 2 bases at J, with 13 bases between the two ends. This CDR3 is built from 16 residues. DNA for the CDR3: TGTGCCAGCAGCTTCTTCGGGGGCGCGACTAATGAAAAACTGTTTTTT. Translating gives CASSFFGGATNEKLFF.

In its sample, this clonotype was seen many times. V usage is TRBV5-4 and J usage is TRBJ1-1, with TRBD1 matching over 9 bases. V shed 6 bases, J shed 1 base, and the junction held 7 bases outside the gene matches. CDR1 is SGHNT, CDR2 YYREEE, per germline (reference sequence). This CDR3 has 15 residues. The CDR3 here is CASKPGQGTNTEAFF. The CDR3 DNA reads TGTGCCAGCAAACCGGGACAGGGCACGAACACTGAAGCTTTCTTT.

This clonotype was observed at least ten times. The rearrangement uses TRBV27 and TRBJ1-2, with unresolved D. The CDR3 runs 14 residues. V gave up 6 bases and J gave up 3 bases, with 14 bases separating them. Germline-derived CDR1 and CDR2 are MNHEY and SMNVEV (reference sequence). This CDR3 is CASSLLAEDYGYTF. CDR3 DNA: TGTGCCAGCAGCTTACTGGCCGAGGACTATGGCTACACCTTC.